The rows below give T cell receptor beta chains drawn from one sample of a study of blood T cell repertoires in COVID-19. The table came from immunoSEQ multiplex PCR; TCRdb's copy has only in-frame clones and leaves some out. The sample comprises 150,000 to 200,000 clones, 80% to 95% of which are singletons, and about 4.5% rests with the top ten. Sequenced input: peripheral blood. The receptor set was obtained from a woman in her 50s with acute or convalescent COVID-19. CDR3s include the opening cysteine and the closing phenylalanine or tryptophan. Each record gives: D gene, clone size, V gene, J gene, CDR3 DNA, CDR3 protein. The D gene is left open where the match is weak. Clone size is stated in some rows and not others, as once, few, many or a class when expanded.

d_call: NA; clone_size: NA; v_call: TRBV19; j_call: TRBJ1-5; cdr3_nt: TGTGCCAGTAGCATCACGAGTAATAGCAATCAGCCCCAGCATTTT; cdr3_aa: CASSITSNSNQPQHF
d_call: TRBD1; clone_size: NA; v_call: TRBV5-1; j_call: TRBJ1-1; cdr3_nt: TGCGCCAGCAGCTTAGGGGGGACAGATAAAAACACTGAAGCTTTCTTT; cdr3_aa: CASSLGGTDKNTEAFF
d_call: TRBD1; clone_size: NA; v_call: TRBV11-2; j_call: TRBJ1-5; cdr3_nt: TGTGCCAGCAGCTTGGGACAGTTTCAGCCCCAGCATTTT; cdr3_aa: CASSLGQFQPQHF
d_call: TRBD1; clone_size: NA; v_call: TRBV4-1; j_call: TRBJ2-1; cdr3_nt: TGCGCCAGCAGCCAAGCAGGACAGGGTTTTAGTGAGCAGTTCTTC; cdr3_aa: CASSQAGQGFSEQFF
d_call: NA; clone_size: NA; v_call: TRBV2; j_call: TRBJ1-5; cdr3_nt: TGTGCCAGCAGCACCAAGGGTGGAGGTAGCAATCAGCCCCAGCATTTT; cdr3_aa: CASSTKGGGSNQPQHF
d_call: TRBD1; clone_size: NA; v_call: TRBV19; j_call: TRBJ1-1; cdr3_nt: TGTGCCAGTAGTGCCAGGGGGCGAGGTACTGAAGCTTTCTTT; cdr3_aa: CASSARGRGTEAFF
d_call: NA; clone_size: NA; v_call: TRBV3-1/TRBV3-2; j_call: TRBJ1-4; cdr3_nt: TGTGCCAGCGGGCAGGGTGGTGAAAAACTGTTTTTT; cdr3_aa: CASGQGGEKLFF
d_call: NA; clone_size: NA; v_call: TRBV9; j_call: TRBJ2-2; cdr3_nt: TGTGCCAGCAGCTTGCGCACCGGGGAGCTGTTTTTT; cdr3_aa: CASSLRTGELFF
d_call: NA; clone_size: NA; v_call: TRBV11-2; j_call: TRBJ1-3; cdr3_nt: TGTGCCAGCAGCTTAGATTCCTGGCGGGGAAACACCATATATTTT; cdr3_aa: CASSLDSWRGNTIYF
d_call: NA; clone_size: NA; v_call: TRBV4-3; j_call: TRBJ1-2; cdr3_nt: TGCGCCAGCAGCCAAGATCTCAATCGAGTCCATGATGGCTACACCTTC; cdr3_aa: CASSQDLNRVHDGYTF
d_call: NA; clone_size: NA; v_call: TRBV2; j_call: TRBJ2-7; cdr3_nt: TGTGCCAGCAGTACGACAGAGTCCTACGAGCAGTACTTC; cdr3_aa: CASSTTESYEQYF
d_call: NA; clone_size: few; v_call: TRBV24-1; j_call: TRBJ2-1; cdr3_nt: TGTGCCACCAGTGCTGGAACAAGGGGGTACAATGAGCAGTTCTTC; cdr3_aa: CATSAGTRGYNEQFF
d_call: NA; clone_size: NA; v_call: TRBV7-9; j_call: TRBJ1-2; cdr3_nt: TGTGCCAGCATCGAGGTGGCGAGCTATGGCTACACCTTC; cdr3_aa: CASIEVASYGYTF
d_call: TRBD1; clone_size: NA; v_call: TRBV3-1/TRBV3-2; j_call: TRBJ1-2; cdr3_nt: TGTGCCAGCAGCCATTCCAGACAGGGGTATGGCTACACCTTC; cdr3_aa: CASSHSRQGYGYTF